This T cell receptor (beta chain) was obtained from a study of T-cell reconstitution after alpha-beta-depleted transplantation in children. The study, taken as a whole, reports: Day-60 TCRbeta diversity that was high in some patients was derived from surviving recipient T cells and thymic progenitors. At the one-year point after transplant, T-cell counts and TCRbeta diversity were found to come mostly from T cells that had been newly produced. Approximately two months post-transplant, alpha-beta T cells reportedly originated from several hundred expanded graft clones.

For this clonotype: Its antigen is not known.

Unique molecular identifiers tagged the TCRbeta library. Each CDR3 protein gets one entry after TCRdb re-called the PCR reads with MiXCR. Here the sample spans around 490,000 distinct CDR3 sequences, 9.5% to 12% being singletons. This CDR3 spans 14 amino acids. Germline V gives CDR1 SGHDT, CDR2 YYEEEE. The V end lost 3 bases, the J end lost 3 bases, and 10 bases lay between the germline ends. This clonotype originated in a female patient aged 2 to 10 who had a stem cell transplant for aplastic anemia, so the T cells may come from the graft donor. The V and J genes are TRBV5-6 and TRBJ1-5, with D maybe TRBD1 (6 bases). The sample in question was PBMCs, mostly from graft donor cells, obtained 180 days after TCRalphabeta/CD19-depleted stem cell transplant. The CDR3 coding sequence is TGTGCCAGCAGCTATCAGGGGTCCAATCAGCCCCAGCATTTT. It translates to CASSYQGSNQPQHF.